The present entry profiles one T cell receptor (beta chain) with its context. RNA transcripts were the source from which TCR beta CDR3 regions were amplified. First-round RT-PCR employed HTBI primers, with a second-round multiplex PCR after it. TCRdb analysed the multiplex PCR reads with MiXCR anew, one entry per CDR3 protein. The table lists under 250,000 distinct CDR3 sequences, 20% to 25% of them singletons. This entry is derived from a study of Graves' ophthalmopathy and Graves' hyperthyroidism. Ophthalmopathic donors had moderate-to-severe activity, CAS ≥3 and NOSPECS ≥4, with disease that had lasted under 3 months. The origin of this receptor is a woman in her forties or fifties with Graves' ophthalmopathy. Sequencing was done on a sample of peripheral blood.

The CDR3 reads CASRGRTEAFF. The CDR3 DNA reads TGTGCCAGCAGGGGACGGACTGAAGCTTTCTTT. The V call is TRBV12-3 or TRBV12-4, the J call TRBJ1-1; tentative D call: TRBD1 (5 bases). The CDR3 extends over 11 amino acids. Between the trimmed V and J ends, which lost 6 bases and 5 bases, there was a span of 7 bases.